This TCR beta chain was sequenced in a study of cytomegalovirus exposure and HLA in healthy donors. Findings of the study overall: A later analysis showed that HLA-associated TCR beta chains had undergone more clonal expansion than equally common others. A missense variant in DCLRE1C was later tied to TCR beta V- and J-gene trimming.

The study ran its PCR with 60 Vbeta and 13 Jbeta primers. Generated by immunoSEQ multiplex PCR, the TCRdb table keeps only in-frame clones and is missing some. The sample contains some 120,000 clones, approximately 9.4% of which appear only once. Per germline, CDR1 LGHNT and CDR2 FRNRAP. The CDR3 is 13 amino acids. The V end was cut by 6 bases, the J end by 6 bases, with 12 bases between. This clone was seen a handful of times. Its antigen is unknown. The TCR sequence derives from a man aged 30 to 45 in good health and CMV-seronegative. The chain uses TRBV12-5 and TRBJ1-5; D is uncertain. Specimen: PBMCs. The CDR3, as DNA: TGTGCTAGTGGCCTACTAATGGGTCAGCCCCAGCATTTT. Its protein is CASGLLMGQPQHF.